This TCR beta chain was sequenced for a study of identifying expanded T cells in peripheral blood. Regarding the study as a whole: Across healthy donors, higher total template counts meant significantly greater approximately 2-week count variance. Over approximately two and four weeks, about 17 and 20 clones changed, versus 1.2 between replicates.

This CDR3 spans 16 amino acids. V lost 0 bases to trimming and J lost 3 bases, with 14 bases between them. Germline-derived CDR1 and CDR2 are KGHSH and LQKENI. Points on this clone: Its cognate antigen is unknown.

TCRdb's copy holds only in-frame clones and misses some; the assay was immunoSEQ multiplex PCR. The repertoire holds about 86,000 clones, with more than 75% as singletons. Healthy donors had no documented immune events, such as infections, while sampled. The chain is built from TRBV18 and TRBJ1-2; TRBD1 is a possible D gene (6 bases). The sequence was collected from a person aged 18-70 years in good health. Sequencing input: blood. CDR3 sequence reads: CASSPPTMGADYGYTF. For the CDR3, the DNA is TGTGCCAGCTCACCACCCACGATGGGGGCGGACTATGGCTACACCTTC.